This entry describes one T cell receptor (beta chain). The antigen this receptor binds is unknown. Base qualities are missing; no much larger clone stands one base away. This sample was included in a study of shared clonotypes between healthy human individuals (dated by TCRdb to about 2020). About the full investigation: Two women and a few men aged 18 to 49 years were included in the cohort. For each donor, three plates each were used for CD4 naive and CD4 memory, two plates were used for CD8 naive, and one plate was used for CD8 memory. To estimate repertoire size and how much clonotypes are shared between individuals, the study performed deep sequencing of blood TCR repertoires from roughly five healthy adults. Libraries were prepared and TCR repertoires were sequenced by different laboratories using diverse techniques, in order to increase sequencing depth and limit assay-specific biases. Leukapheresis yielded between about 0.94 and 10 billion PBMCs per donor. Overall study outcomes, separate from this receptor: Naive subsets generally had larger estimated clonotype richness than memory subsets did. Compared with non-shared clonotypes, the clonotypes found in all four sorted-subset donors had higher generation probabilities. The small number of donors limited the genetic and exposure-history diversity represented. Pairwise subsampling indicated that sequencing depth was expected to affect the degree of clonotype sharing among donors. Rarefaction of sorted-subset datasets indicated incomplete sequencing despite the large sequencing depth. Sharing across several donors was observed for approximately 5% of naive CD4, 3.5% of naive CD8, 2% to 2.5% of memory CD4, and roughly 0.43% of memory CD8 clonotypes. Sampling was restricted to blood, and TCR repertoires in tissue are likely to differ from TCR repertoires in blood.

The donors were healthy, HIV-negative adults who had no recently reported acute infections or vaccinations. Only Caucasian adults living in Nashville, Tennessee, USA were represented among the donors. Magnetic negative selection was used to enrich CD4+ T cells, after which naive cells were positively selected on CD45RA and the negative fraction became the memory subset. After blood collection by leukapheresis, PBMCs were isolated using Ficoll-Histopaque density gradient centrifugation and then cryopreserved in the vapor phase of liquid nitrogen. Analytical flow cytometry was used to check the purity and quantity of each magnetically sorted T cell population. Each sorted fraction had its genomic DNA isolated and then quantified by UV absorbance on a Nanodrop 2000c. Using the deep immunoSEQ assay, TCR CDR3 regions were amplified from genomic DNA by multiplex PCR. Genomic DNA extracted from each cell subset was distributed evenly over all wells of several immunoSEQ 96-well plates, and each plate served as one replicate. For sorted subsets, 150 to 250 ng of genomic DNA, equivalent to 25,000 to 30,000 T cell genomes, went into each replicate PCR. Purified libraries were quantified with a Qubit 3.0 fluorometer, sized on a Bioanalyzer 2100, and re-quantified with the KAPA Library Quantification kit. Every immunoSEQ 96-well plate was sequenced on a separate single-read 150-cycle Illumina NextSeq 550 flow cell. From the authors' description of their analysis: The immunoSEQ output contained only junctional sequences without quality scores, so filtering could not match that applied to full-length reads. To assign V/J genes and CDR3, sequences were annotated using PyIR, a Python wrapper for IgBLAST v1.9, with IMGT germline references. Any read was removed if the V/J assignment was weak (E-value above 1e-6), the CDR3 was missing, or the read contained stop codons, out-of-frame junctions, or ambiguous translated residues. A V3J clonotype was defined by an identical inferred V gene, J gene, and CDR3 amino acid sequence. The percentage overlap between two repertoires was calculated by dividing the number of shared unique clonotypes by the size of the smaller repertoire. Three approaches were used to assess repertoire richness: RTK rarefaction, the Chao1 estimator, and Recon v2.1 estimates of unobserved clonotypes. OLGA was used to compute generation probabilities for all TCRbeta clonotypes that the gDNA method yielded from a handful of donors. TCRdb obtained this table from immuneACCESS and retained in-frame rearrangements with V and J assigned. These tables miss some clones; where compared with another copy, unresolved V genes account for less than half of the shortfall, and the remainder is unexplained. Clone size and the V and J calls come from that table; the DNA yielded D and trimming. The sample yields over a million clones; about four fifths were counted once. The ten top clones hold under 0.65% of the sample.

Source material: memory CD4+ T cells from PBMCs. In light of the paper, this sample's cell subset or site label describes: CD45RA-negative fraction. This receptor was identified in a man younger than 35 in good health. Some clones in this sample may be carry-over from other donors' samples.

The base sequence is TGTGCCAGCAACTCTGGAAACACCATATATTTT. This encodes CASNSGNTIYF. The chain uses TRBV28 and TRBJ1-3, with no confident D gene call. Including cysteine and phenylalanine, the CDR3 has 11 amino acids. Only CDR3 DNA is held: 33 bases, read in frame from base 1. The germline V gene supplies CDR1 MDHEN and CDR2 SYDVKM. V and J are truncated by 7 bases and 0 bases respectively, leaving an intervening sequence of 1 base.